This passage covers 30 T cell receptor beta chains from one sample sequenced in a study of blood T cell repertoires in COVID-19. Profiling relied on immunoSEQ multiplex PCR, and the TCRdb table lists in-frame clones only, not all of them. The sample lists around 71,000 clones, about 89% occurring once. Sequenced input: peripheral blood. These receptors came from a woman aged 55 to 70 with acute or convalescent COVID-19.

CDR3 residues: CSAIQGANGNTIYF. The CDR3 bases are TGCAGCGCGATACAGGGGGCAAATGGAAACACCATATATTTT. The chain is built from TRBV29-1 and TRBJ1-3; 9 nucleotides align to TRBD1. Looked up from germline, CDR1 is SQVTM and CDR2 is ANQGSEA. V gave up 7 bases and J gave up 3 bases; unmatched junction bases: 7. CDR3 length: 14 amino acids.

This clone is a singleton in its sample. V and J are TRBV5-1 and TRBJ2-5; 7 bases match TRBD2. This CDR3 has 15 amino acids. Germline values: CDR1 SGHRS, CDR2 YFSETQ. The V segment lost 1 base and the J segment 4 bases; nucleotides outside the gene matches: 7. CDR3 DNA sequence: TGCGCCAGCAGCTTGATGGGGGAGGGCTCAGAGACCCAGTACTTC. This encodes CASSLMGEGSETQYF. Full variable domain (outside the CDR3, taken from reference TRBV5-1 and TRBJ2-5): KAGVTQTPRYLIKTRGQQVTLSCSPISGHRSVSWYQQTPGQGLQFLFEYFSETQRNKGNFPGRFSGRQFSNSRSEMNVSTLELGDSALYLCASSLMGEGSETQYFGPGTRLLVL.

This clone came up once. This chain uses TRBV7-8 with TRBJ2-6, with 7 bases matching TRBD1. The J segment lost 0 bases and the V segment lost 5 bases, leaving 4 bases of the junction unmatched. Germline V lookup: CDR1 SGHVS, CDR2 FQNEAQ. The CDR3 sequence is 16 residues long. CDR3 region: CASSTDRTSGANVLTF. The CDR3 DNA is TGTGCCAGCAGCACGGACAGGACCTCTGGGGCCAACGTCCTGACTTTC.

The chain carries TRBV4-3 and TRBJ1-2; no clear D. V was clipped by 3 bases and J by 0 bases, with 14 bases between them. From germline, CDR1 is LGHNA and CDR2 YSLEER. The CDR3 length is 16 residues. This CDR3 is CASSQEWPKANYGYTF. The DNA of the CDR3 is TGCGCCAGCAGCCAGGAGTGGCCAAAAGCTAACTATGGCTACACCTTC.

The V and J genes are TRBV23-1 and TRBJ1-5; 9 bases line up with TRBD1. TRBV23-1 is an open reading frame whose function is uncertain. Losses at the gene ends were 2 bases for V and 6 bases for J; bases not matched to a gene: 5. The CDR3 consists of 15 residues. The CDR3 DNA follows: TGCGCCAGCAGTCAACTGGGACAGGGTGGTCAGCCCCAGCATTTT. Protein product: CASSQLGQGGQPQHF.

The V call is TRBV4-3, the J call TRBJ1-3, with 7 bases that match TRBD1. This CDR3 region has 17 residues. Germline CDR1 LGHNA, CDR2 YSLEER. V lost 5 bases and J lost 0; bases outside the gene matches: 10. As DNA, the CDR3 is TGCGCCAGCAGCTACTACAGGGGAGAGGGCTCTGGAAACACCATATATTTT. It translates to CASSYYRGEGSGNTIYF.

The chain is built from TRBV5-1 and TRBJ1-1; the D gene is possibly TRBD1 (5 bases). The V and J ends lost 0 bases and 5 bases respectively, with 14 bases between them. CDR1 and CDR2 (germline): SGHRS, YFSETQ. CDR3 length equals 15 residues. The CDR3 is CASSLGAGKVTEAFF. The CDR3 nucleotides are TGCGCCAGCAGCTTGGGGGCAGGGAAAGTAACTGAAGCTTTCTTT. Based on the CDR3 plus reference TRBV5-1 and TRBJ1-1, the full variable domain is KAGVTQTPRYLIKTRGQQVTLSCSPISGHRSVSWYQQTPGQGLQFLFEYFSETQRNKGNFPGRFSGRQFSNSRSEMNVSTLELGDSALYLCASSLGAGKVTEAFFGQGTRLTVV.

This chain joins TRBV10-3 and TRBJ2-1, with a tentative D call TRBD1 (6 bases). Germline V gene data show CDR1 as ENHRY and CDR2 as SYGVKD. The CDR3 consists of 15 residues. Between the trimmed V and J ends, which lost 0 bases and 2 bases, there was a span of 8 bases. This CDR3 reads CAISESRDTYNEQFF. The CDR3 nucleotides are TGTGCCATCAGTGAGTCGAGGGACACCTACAATGAGCAGTTCTTC.

This sequence joins TRBV7-2 and TRBJ2-5; a weak D match, TRBD2 (6 bases). CDR1 is SGHTA and CDR2 is FQGNSA in the germline V gene. V was clipped by 4 bases and J by 4 bases, with 16 bases between them. The CDR3 runs 15 residues. The DNA for the CDR3 is TGTGCCAGCAGCTCGCAGGGACTCCAGGGAGAGACCCAGTACTTC. Translating it yields CASSSQGLQGETQYF.

This clone was counted once. V and J are TRBV5-1 and TRBJ1-1; possible D gene TRBD1, 5 bases. Germline CDR1 and CDR2: SGHRS and YFSETQ. This CDR3 contains 13 residues. V shed 6 bases and J shed 0 bases, with 9 bases lying between them. CDR3 loop: CASKKQVNTEAFF. CDR3 nucleotides: TGCGCCAGCAAAAAACAGGTGAACACTGAAGCTTTCTTT.

The chain recombines TRBV2 with TRBJ1-2, with D unclear. CDR3 length: 11 residues. Trimming removed 4 bases from V and 8 bases from J, with 8 bases in between. Looked up from germline, CDR1 is SNHLY and CDR2 is FYNNEI. The CDR3 here is CASSVAGGYTF. The CDR3 region has the DNA TGTGCCAGCAGTGTGGCAGGAGGCTACACCTTC.

This chain connects TRBV2 to TRBJ2-7; D may be TRBD2 (6 bases). The CDR3 covers 13 residues. Germline-derived CDR1 and CDR2 are SNHLY and FYNNEI. The V gene lost 8 bases and the J gene lost 6 bases, with 17 bases spanning the gap. The CDR3 loop reads CASRGDTSGEQYF. The CDR3 DNA reads as TGTGCCAGCCGCGGGGATACATCGGGCGAGCAGTACTTC. Full variable domain (rest looked up from reference TRBV2 and TRBJ2-7): EPEVTQTPSHQVTQMGQEVILRCVPISNHLYFYWYRQILGQKVEFLVSFYNNEISEKSEIFDDQFSVERPDGSNFTLKIRSTKLEDSAMYFCASRGDTSGEQYFGPGTRLTVT.

As DNA, the CDR3 is TGCAGCGTTGAAGTCACAGCAGATACGCAGTATTTT. Its translation: CSVEVTADTQYF. The V call is TRBV29-1, the J call TRBJ2-3; no clear D. The CDR3 runs 12 residues. Deletions cut 1 base from V and 4 bases from J, with 6 bases between. In germline, CDR1 is SQVTM, CDR2 ANQGSEA.

The chain combines TRBV21-1 with TRBJ2-7; the table's D call of TRBD1 was not tested on the DNA. TRBV21-1 is a pseudogene locus. The CDR3 has 14 residues. CDR3 amino acids: CASSKARDTSEQYF. CDR3 bases: TGTGCCAGCAGCAAAGCCAGGGACACGTCCGAGCAGTACTTC.

The V and J genes are TRBV7-2 and TRBJ2-2; 7 bases are shared with TRBD2. CDR1 and CDR2 from the germline V gene are SGHTA and FQGNSA. V shed 2 bases and J 4 bases; nucleotides not matched to a gene: 4. The CDR3 has 15 amino acids. The chain's CDR3 is CASSLRTRGTGELFF. For the CDR3, the DNA is TGTGCCAGCAGCTTAAGGACTAGGGGCACCGGGGAGCTGTTTTTT.

The chain employs TRBV27 and TRBJ2-2; TRBD1 is a possible D gene (5 bases). The CDR3 totals 15 residues. Germline V gene sequence: CDR1 MNHEY, CDR2 SMNVEV (reference sequence). Between the trimmed V and J ends, which lost 3 bases and 7 bases, there was a span of 15 bases. The CDR3 loop is CASSLPGPPGGELFF. The CDR3 DNA reads as TGTGCCAGCAGTTTGCCAGGGCCTCCTGGCGGGGAGCTGTTTTTT.

The chain links TRBV19 to TRBJ2-1; 7 nucleotides line up with TRBD2. V lost 8 bases and J lost 8; bases outside the gene matches: 12. The germline gives CDR1 LNHDA, CDR2 SQIVND (reference sequence). CDR3 length: 14 amino acids. The CDR3 DNA sequence: TGTGCCAGTCGCGACGGGGGGTCGGACCATGAGCAGTTCTTC. Protein: CASRDGGSDHEQFF.

J is TRBJ2-7 and V is TRBV19; 8 bases map to TRBD1. Germline trimming cut 7 bases from V and 3 bases from J; bases unmatched to any gene: 11. CDR3 size: 15 residues. Germline V gene lookup returns CDR1 LNHDA and CDR2 SQIVND (reference sequence). CDR3: CASKSLGQGLYEQYF. CDR3 DNA: TGTGCCAGTAAATCCCTAGGACAGGGCCTCTACGAGCAGTACTTC.

V is TRBV11-2 and J is TRBJ2-7; 8 nucleotides line up with TRBD1. Germline V lookup: CDR1 SGHAT, CDR2 FQNNGV. The CDR3 consists of 15 residues. V gave up 6 bases and J gave up 0 bases; unmatched junction bases: 7. CDR3: CASSFRDRSSYEQYF. The DNA for the CDR3 is TGTGCCAGCAGTTTCCGGGACAGGAGCTCCTACGAGCAGTACTTC.

This clone is a singleton in its sample. In DNA form, the CDR3 reads TGTGCCAGCTCCGGGACAGGGGCCTACGAGCAGTACTTC. This translates into CASSGTGAYEQYF. The genes are TRBV9 and TRBJ2-7; TRBD1 aligns across 10 bases. There are 13 residues in the CDR3. From germline, CDR1 is SGDLS and CDR2 YYNGEE. The junction had 3 bases not matched to a gene; V was cut back by 7 bases and J by 2 bases.

The DNA for the CDR3 is TGTGCCAGCAGCCGGGGACAGCCTAACACTGAAGCTTTCTTT. It is translated as CASSRGQPNTEAFF. V gene TRBV7-9 combines with J gene TRBJ1-1, with 7 nucleotides matching TRBD1. Looked up from germline, CDR1 is SEHNR and CDR2 is FQNEAQ (reference sequence). Losses at the gene ends were 5 bases for V and 2 bases for J; bases not matched to a gene: 5. The CDR3 is made up of 14 amino acids.

J is TRBJ2-1 and V is TRBV19; TRBD1 agrees at 8 bases. Losses at the gene ends were 5 bases for V and 12 bases for J; bases not matched to a gene: 15. The CDR3 totals 15 residues. Germline assignment: CDR1 LNHDA and CDR2 SQIVND (reference sequence). As DNA, the CDR3 is TGTGCCAGTAGTTTTCAGTCCGGACAGGGTTCTTCGCAGTTCTTC. This gives the protein CASSFQSGQGSSQFF.

This clone was seen more than once but under ten times. The chain is built from TRBV19 and TRBJ1-2, with TRBD1 identical over 10 bases. The CDR3 is 15 residues long. Germline V gene data show CDR1 as LNHDA and CDR2 as SQIVND (reference sequence). The V and J ends lost 2 bases and 4 bases, in that order; junction bases with no gene match: 4. The CDR3 reads CASSILGTGAYGYTF. CDR3 bases: TGTGCCAGTAGTATACTGGGGACAGGGGCCTATGGCTACACCTTC.

The gene calls are TRBV5-1 and TRBJ2-7; D is undetermined. CDR1 SGHRS and CDR2 YFSETQ come from the germline V gene. Trimming shortened V by 4 bases and J by 6 bases, and 14 bases separated the two germline ends. The CDR3 runs to 13 residues. The CDR3 DNA follows: TGCGCCAGCAGCCTGGGGTCGTCGGGCGAGCAGTACTTC. It is translated as CASSLGSSGEQYF.

This CDR3 reads CASSLRAGALSSGANVLTF. The CDR3, as DNA: TGTGCCAGCAGTCTCCGAGCGGGGGCCCTAAGCTCTGGGGCCAACGTCCTGACTTTC. The rearrangement joins TRBV27 to TRBJ2-6; TRBD2 aligns across 8 bases. CDR3 length: 19 residues. J lost 0 bases, V lost 5 bases, and 12 bases had no gene match. CDR1 is MNHEY, CDR2 SMNVEV, per germline (reference sequence).

V and J are TRBV5-8 and TRBJ2-3, with TRBD2 matching 7 bases. The CDR3 loop spans 15 amino acids. V was pared by 2 bases and J by 1 base, with 4 bases of the junction left unmatched. From germline, CDR1 is SGHTS and CDR2 YDEGEE. The DNA for the CDR3 is TGTGCCAGCAGCTTTGGACTAGATGGCACAGATACGCAGTATTTT. Its translation is CASSFGLDGTDTQYF. The variable domain in full, with the rest retrieved from reference TRBV5-8 and TRBJ2-3, is EAGVTQSPTHLIKTRGQQATLRCSPISGHTSVYWYQQALGLGLQFLLWYDEGEERNRGNFPPRFSGRQFPNYSSELNVNALELEDSALYLCASSFGLDGTDTQYFGPGTRLTVL.

The chain has TRBV2 and TRBJ1-3, with D hard to call. Germline-derived CDR1 and CDR2 are SNHLY and FYNNEI. The CDR3 totals 15 residues. Trimming left V 6 bases short and J 0 bases short, with 12 bases between. CDR3 residues: CASSDAGFSGNTIYF. In DNA form, the CDR3 reads TGTGCCAGCAGCGACGCAGGCTTCTCTGGAAACACCATATATTTT.

This chain uses TRBV30 with TRBJ2-7; the match to TRBD2 covers 13 bases. V shed 7 bases, J shed 6 bases, and the junction held 6 bases outside the gene matches. CDR1 GTSNPN and CDR2 SVGIG come from the germline V gene (reference sequence). The CDR3 is 13 residues long. The CDR3 region is CASPLAGGGEQYF. DNA of the CDR3: TGTGCCTCCCCACTAGCGGGGGGGGGCGAGCAGTACTTC.

The rearrangement links TRBV27 to TRBJ1-4; weak D call: TRBD1 (5 bases). Trimming pared 7 bases from V and 4 bases from J, leaving 13 bases between. Per the germline V gene, CDR1 is MNHEY and CDR2 is SMNVEV (reference sequence). The CDR3 runs 14 residues. The CDR3 DNA follows: TGTGCCAGCACCCGGGGGGACGGTAATGAAAAACTGTTTTTT. Amino acid sequence: CASTRGDGNEKLFF.

The chain recombines TRBV4-3 with TRBJ1-5, with D maybe TRBD1 (5 bases). With 0 bases removed from V and 1 base from J, the gap between germline ends came to 10 bases. This CDR3 has 16 amino acids. The germline gives CDR1 LGHNA, CDR2 YSLEER. CDR3 residues: CASSQDLGGSNQPQHF. In DNA, the CDR3 is TGCGCCAGCAGCCAAGACCTGGGGGGGAGCAATCAGCCCCAGCATTTT.